The entry below gives a single T cell receptor (beta chain) sequence along with its context. As yet, its antigen is unknown. Deletions cut 5 bases from V and 6 bases from J, with 14 bases between. The V gene's germline CDR1 is SEHNR and CDR2 FQNEAQ (reference sequence). This CDR3 is 13 amino acids long. This entry is derived from a study of T cells in Graves' hyperthyroidism and ophthalmopathy. General study results and limits: Also found in blood were most expanded thyroid clonotypes above 0.001. Ophthalmopathy was model-predicted a median approximately 6.9 months pre-onset.

Amplified regions were TCR beta CDR3 sequences from RNA transcripts. The HTBI primer set drove a first-round RT-PCR of the TCR CDR3. A single record per CDR3 protein comes from TCRdb applying MiXCR to the multiplex PCR reads. This sample has a few hundred thousand distinct CDR3 sequences; 40% to 50% occur once, and the top ten carry about two fifths. Orbital computed tomography and thyroid ultrasound, together with serum TRAb and thyroxine and clinical symptoms, were used for diagnoses. The receptor's source is an adult woman with Graves' disease, either hyperthyroidism or ophthalmopathy (not recorded which). This chain joins TRBV7-9 and TRBJ2-7, with a possible D match to TRBD1 (6 bases). The sequenced material came from peripheral blood or thyroid tissue (not recorded which). The CDR3: CASSHRDNGEQYF. The CDR3, as DNA: TGTGCCAGCAGCCACCGGGACAATGGCGAGCAGTACTTC. Full variable domain (remainder filled in from reference TRBV7-9 and TRBJ2-7): DTGVSQNPRHKITKRGQNVTFRCDPISEHNRLYWYRQTLGQGPEFLTYFQNEAQLEKSRLLSDRFSAERPKGSFSTLEIQRTEQGDSAMYLCASSHRDNGEQYFGPGTRLTVT.